These T cell receptor beta chains were read from a single sample in a study of blood T cell repertoires in COVID-19. The repertoire was sequenced with immunoSEQ multiplex PCR; TCRdb's copy has only in-frame clones and lacks some. The table shows approximately 69,000 clones, with about 70% occurring only once. The sequenced sample was peripheral blood. The receptors stem from a man aged 55 to 70 with acute or convalescent COVID-19. Both conserved end residues are part of each CDR3. Fields, in order: J gene, D gene, V gene, CDR3 protein. D genes are given only for firm matches.

J gene: TRBJ1-4; D gene: TRBD1; V gene: TRBV9; CDR3 protein: CASSVDGTGSEKLFF
J gene: TRBJ2-7; D gene: TRBD1; V gene: TRBV27; CDR3 protein: CASSRRQGDEQYF
J gene: TRBJ2-6; D gene: TRBD2; V gene: TRBV7-8; CDR3 protein: CASSRFGGDSGANVLTF
J gene: TRBJ2-7; D gene: TRBD1; V gene: TRBV5-1; CDR3 protein: CASSLGGTGPYEQYF
J gene: TRBJ2-7; D gene: NA; V gene: TRBV9; CDR3 protein: CASSVGRGSEQYF
J gene: TRBJ2-1; D gene: TRBD2; V gene: TRBV7-2; CDR3 protein: CASSSRTSGIYNEQFF
J gene: TRBJ2-1; D gene: TRBD2; V gene: TRBV7-8; CDR3 protein: CASSISGNSYNEQFF
J gene: TRBJ2-2; D gene: NA; V gene: TRBV3-1/TRBV3-2; CDR3 protein: CASSQDLNTGELFF
J gene: TRBJ1-6; D gene: NA; V gene: TRBV6-6; CDR3 protein: CASSYRGASYNSPLHF
J gene: TRBJ1-1; D gene: NA; V gene: TRBV5-6; CDR3 protein: CASSLFSVTEAFF
J gene: TRBJ2-5; D gene: NA; V gene: TRBV24-1; CDR3 protein: CATRGGAETQYF
J gene: TRBJ2-7; D gene: NA; V gene: TRBV5-5; CDR3 protein: CASSLAGWQYF
J gene: TRBJ2-2; D gene: TRBD1; V gene: TRBV11-3; CDR3 protein: CASSPYRGAGELFF
J gene: TRBJ1-5; D gene: TRBD1; V gene: TRBV2; CDR3 protein: CASTYSQGENQPQHF
J gene: TRBJ1-5; D gene: NA; V gene: TRBV6-5; CDR3 protein: CARPLNQPQHF
J gene: TRBJ2-7; D gene: TRBD1; V gene: TRBV28; CDR3 protein: CASHAPGQPYEQYF
J gene: TRBJ1-5; D gene: TRBD1; V gene: TRBV6-5; CDR3 protein: CASRTGVQPQHF
J gene: TRBJ2-6; D gene: TRBD1; V gene: TRBV7-8; CDR3 protein: CASSPRRQGVSPGANVLTF
J gene: TRBJ1-5; D gene: NA; V gene: TRBV7-9; CDR3 protein: CASSYDTNNQPQHF
J gene: TRBJ1-5; D gene: NA; V gene: TRBV9; CDR3 protein: CASSSGPGQPQHF
J gene: TRBJ1-1; D gene: NA; V gene: TRBV14; CDR3 protein: CASSQRRGEAFF
J gene: TRBJ2-2; D gene: NA; V gene: TRBV14; CDR3 protein: CASSQAGNTGELFF
J gene: TRBJ1-1; D gene: NA; V gene: TRBV7-3; CDR3 protein: CASSPGALNTEAFF
J gene: TRBJ2-6; D gene: NA; V gene: TRBV6-1; CDR3 protein: CASSEAQNRADSGANVLTF
J gene: TRBJ2-5; D gene: TRBD2; V gene: TRBV5-4; CDR3 protein: CASRREGQETQYF
J gene: TRBJ2-7; D gene: NA; V gene: TRBV10-3; CDR3 protein: CAITLFEGLSYEQYF
J gene: TRBJ1-1; D gene: NA; V gene: TRBV3-1/TRBV3-2; CDR3 protein: CASRLGNWPEAFF
J gene: TRBJ2-1; D gene: TRBD1; V gene: TRBV5-1; CDR3 protein: CASSLQGAQLHNEQFF